Each of the 12 T cell receptor beta chains below was sequenced from the same sample in a study of graft-versus-host responses after intestinal transplantation. Their cognate antigens are unknown. The method was immunoSEQ multiplex PCR; TCRdb's version includes in-frame clones alone and lacks a portion of them. The sample records some 110,000 clones, about nine tenths being singletons. Sequenced here: unstimulated CD4+ T cells sorted from spleen or lymph node cells, sampled before intestinal transplant. The receptors shown here come from a human donor who received an intestinal transplant.

CDR3 coding DNA: TGTGCCAGCATAAAGGGACACTACGAGCAGTACTTC. Translating it yields CASIKGHYEQYF. The rearrangement uses TRBV2 and TRBJ2-7; weak D call: TRBD1 (6 bases). CDR3 length: 12 residues. V shed 7 bases and J shed 3 bases, with 10 bases lying between them. Germline V gene sequence: CDR1 SNHLY, CDR2 FYNNEI.

CDR3 amino acids: CASSEKGANYGYTF. CDR3 DNA: TGCGCCAGCAGTGAGAAAGGAGCTAACTATGGCTACACCTTC. V usage is TRBV10-2 and J usage is TRBJ1-2; D ambiguous. Trimming pared 2 bases from V and 0 bases from J, leaving 7 bases between. Germline-derived CDR1 and CDR2 are WSHSY and SAAADI. The CDR3 is 14 amino acids.

The gene calls are TRBV18 and TRBJ2-7; 10 nucleotides agree with TRBD1. V shed 1 base and J 6 bases; nucleotides not matched to a gene: 3. The CDR3 runs to 14 residues. Germline CDR1 reads KGHSH; CDR2 reads LQKENI. CDR3 nucleotides: TGTGCCAGCTCACCACAGGACAGGGGGACCGAGCAGTACTTC. Translated: CASSPQDRGTEQYF.

The chain recombines TRBV10-3 with TRBJ1-6; 9 bases are a match to TRBD1. The CDR3 spans 14 residues. V shed 6 bases and J 8 bases; nucleotides not matched to a gene: 5. The V gene's germline CDR1 is ENHRY and CDR2 SYGVKD. CDR3 loop: CAIRWGQGDSPLHF. In nucleotides, the CDR3 is TGTGCCATCAGATGGGGACAGGGAGATTCACCCCTCCACTTT.

The chain employs TRBV5-1 and TRBJ2-6; D unresolved. This CDR3 contains 15 residues. V was shortened by 4 bases and J by 0 bases, with 8 bases between the two germline ends. Looked up from germline, CDR1 is SGHRS and CDR2 is YFSETQ. Here the CDR3 reads CASSTPGSGANVLTF. CDR3 sequence (DNA): TGCGCCAGCAGCACTCCGGGCTCTGGGGCCAACGTCCTGACTTTC.

The J gene is TRBJ2-1, the V gene TRBV5-6; D perhaps matches TRBD2 (5 bases). This CDR3 has 14 amino acids. V was shortened by 0 bases and J by 5 bases, with 9 bases between the two germline ends. Germline CDR1 is SGHDT and CDR2 is YYEEEE. The DNA of the CDR3 is TGTGCCAGCAGCTTGGGTCGGGGTCACAATGAGCAGTTCTTC. Translating gives CASSLGRGHNEQFF.

This sequence joins TRBV19 and TRBJ2-7, with 7 bases that match TRBD1. Per germline, CDR1 LNHDA and CDR2 SQIVND (reference sequence). The CDR3 covers 14 residues. V was clipped by 5 bases and J by 2 bases; unmatched bases: 6. In nucleotides, the CDR3 is TGTGCCAGTAGTCCGACAGGGCTCACCTACGAGCAGTACTTC. This gives the protein CASSPTGLTYEQYF.

V gene TRBV28 combines with J gene TRBJ1-3, with D perhaps matching TRBD1 (5 bases). The germline V gene encodes CDR1 MDHEN and CDR2 SYDVKM. The ends were cut back, 8 bases at V and 4 bases at J, with 12 bases in the middle. The CDR3 is 13 amino acids. The DNA for the CDR3 is TGTGCCAGCGGCGGGGGGTTGGGAAACACCATATATTTT. This gives the protein CASGGGLGNTIYF.

This clone was seen a single time. This chain links TRBV30 with TRBJ2-7, with D tentatively TRBD2 (7 bases). This CDR3 has 17 residues. Trimming shortened V by 4 bases and J by 0 bases, and 22 bases separated the two germline ends. Looked up from germline, CDR1 is GTSNPN and CDR2 is SVGIG (reference sequence). DNA of the CDR3: TGTGCCTGGAACCGGGGGACTACCGGGGGCGCCTCCTACGAGCAGTACTTC. Protein sequence: CAWNRGTTGGASYEQYF.

The chain employs TRBV6-1 and TRBJ2-2; 9 positions agree with TRBD1. V trimming: 8 bases; J trimming: 4 bases; junction bases outside the gene matches: 8. The CDR3 length is 15 residues. Germline V gene lookup returns CDR1 MNHNS and CDR2 SASEGT. The CDR3 DNA reads as TGTGCCAGCGGGCGGGACAGGGTGAGCACCGGGGAGCTGTTTTTT. Its translation is CASGRDRVSTGELFF.

The V call is TRBV5-4, the J call TRBJ1-2; 8 nucleotides align to TRBD1. V lost 3 bases to trimming and J lost 8 bases; unmatched junction nucleotides: 12. Germline loops: CDR1 SGHNT, CDR2 YYREEE (reference sequence). The CDR3 consists of 15 residues. The CDR3 nucleotides are TGTGCCAGCAGCTCTCACGGGACAGGATGGGAAGGCTACACCTTC. It translates to CASSSHGTGWEGYTF.

The rearrangement joins TRBV5-6 to TRBJ2-5; 9 bases map to TRBD2. The CDR3 has 16 residues. After removal of 1 base from V and 4 bases from J, the junction contained 8 bases not matched to a gene. CDR1 and CDR2 from the germline V gene are SGHDT and YYEEEE. The CDR3 DNA sequence: TGTGCCAGCAGCTTGTTTGCGGGAGGGGCCCGAGAGACCCAGTACTTC. Translating it yields CASSLFAGGARETQYF.